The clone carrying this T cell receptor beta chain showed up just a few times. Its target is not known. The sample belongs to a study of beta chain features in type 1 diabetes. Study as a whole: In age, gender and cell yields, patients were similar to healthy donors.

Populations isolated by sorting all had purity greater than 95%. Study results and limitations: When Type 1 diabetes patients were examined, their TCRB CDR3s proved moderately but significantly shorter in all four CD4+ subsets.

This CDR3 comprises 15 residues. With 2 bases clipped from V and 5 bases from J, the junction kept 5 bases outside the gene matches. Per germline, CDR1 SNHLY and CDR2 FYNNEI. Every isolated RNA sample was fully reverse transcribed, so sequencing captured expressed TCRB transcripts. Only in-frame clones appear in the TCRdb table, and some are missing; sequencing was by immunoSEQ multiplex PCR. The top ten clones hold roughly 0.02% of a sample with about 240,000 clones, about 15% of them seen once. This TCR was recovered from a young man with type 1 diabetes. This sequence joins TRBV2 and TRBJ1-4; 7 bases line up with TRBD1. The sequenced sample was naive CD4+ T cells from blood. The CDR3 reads CASSETGTENEKLFF. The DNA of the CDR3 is TGTGCCAGCAGTGAAACCGGGACAGAGAATGAAAAACTGTTTTTT. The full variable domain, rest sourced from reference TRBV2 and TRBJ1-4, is EPEVTQTPSHQVTQMGQEVILRCVPISNHLYFYWYRQILGQKVEFLVSFYNNEISEKSEIFDDQFSVERPDGSNFTLKIRSTKLEDSAMYFCASSETGTENEKLFFGSGTQLSVL.